The source of this TCR beta chain is a study of siplizumab effects on memory and regulatory T cells (dated by TCRdb to between 2018 and 2021). A note on the overall study: The study looked at the effect of siplizumab, an anti-CD2 antibody, on alloreactive T-cell subsets in allogeneic mixed lymphocyte reactions made from human PBMCs.

Overall study outcomes, separate from this receptor: Siplizumab significantly lowered the cumulative frequency of alloreactive sequences that could be traced to unstimulated CD4+ memory T cells. In reactions with siplizumab, an average of 68.8% of mappable alloreactive CD4+ clones were Treg-derived, compared with roughly 26% in control reactions. Sequences below about 10^-5 frequency were poorly captured, so only a minor fraction of alloreactive clones could be mapped to unstimulated subsets. Unstimulated naive T cells appeared to be more diverse than memory T cells, and naive cells seemed to make a substantial contribution to the alloresponse. Whether proliferating Tregs from siplizumab cultures were suppressive was not functionally confirmed. For roughly 80-96% of proliferating CD4+ or CD8+ clones, no naive or memory phenotype could be assigned.

TCRbeta CDR3 sequencing was performed on sorted unstimulated T cells and on proliferating T cells recovered from mixed lymphocyte reactions. Fresh whole blood from nine to ten HLA-typed healthy donors was used as the source from which PBMCs were isolated. To map where alloreactive clones came from, CD4+ regulatory T cells in the unstimulated state were FACS-sorted. The V end loses 4 bases and the J end loses 2 bases, and a stretch of 15 bases separates them. The cysteine opens and the phenylalanine closes a CDR3 of 15 amino acids. The sequence is cut down to CDR3 DNA, 45 bases in frame from base 1. CDR1 WSHSY and CDR2 SAAADI are derived from the germline V gene. The method behind the library was the immunoSEQ multiplex PCR assay. Approximately 100,000 TCR templates per sample were assayed on the deep sequencing platform. Genomic DNA extracted from sorted T cells was used for TCRbeta CDR3 sequencing. As for the authors' bioinformatics: The R programming language was used for clonal analysis of TCRbeta CDR3 data. Comparing unstimulated samples against CFSE-low samples taken after the reaction was how alloreactive CD4+ and CD8+ clones were defined. Regulatory or non-regulatory origin was assigned to alloreactive CD4+ clones by matching of sequences to sorted unstimulated Treg and non-Treg repertoires. TCRdb took over this immuneACCESS table, retaining in-frame rearrangements with V and J assigned. Such tables are incomplete; in checked studies, under half of the missing clones stem from an unresolved V gene, and the remainder is unexplained. D and trimming were read from the DNA, whereas the V and J calls and clone size are those reported in that table. In this sample the table shows some 100,000 clones, roughly nine tenths of which occur a single time. Approximately 0.71% of the sample comes from the top ten.

About this clone: Its antigen has not been determined. No base quality information exists; no much larger clone differs at one position.

Sequences were obtained from Tregs sorted from blood. The chain uses TRBV10-2 and TRBJ2-7, with no confidently assigned D gene. This clonotype was sampled from a human donor in good health. The CDR3 sequence is CASSVVNGEPYEQYF. The DNA reads TGCGCCAGCAGTGTAGTGAATGGAGAACCCTACGAGCAGTACTTC.